Listed below are T cell receptor beta chains from one sample, sequenced in a study of cytomegalovirus exposure and HLA in healthy donors. The protocol was immunoSEQ multiplex PCR, while the TCRdb copy is restricted to in-frame clones and leaves out a portion. The sample holds more than 110,000 clones, roughly 76% seen once. Specimen: PBMCs. Every receptor here comes from a man between 18 and 29 years old in good health and CMV-seronegative. CDR3s include the opening cysteine and the closing phenylalanine or tryptophan. The order of the fields is clone size, V gene, D gene, CDR3 length, J gene, CDR3 protein, CDR3 DNA. The D gene is left open where the match is weak. The size of a clone is reported for some rows only, either as once, few or many, or as a class for expanded clones.

.	TRBV19	TRBD2	18	TRBJ2-3	CASTPGLAGSASTDTQYF	TGTGCCAGCACCCCGGGACTAGCGGGAAGCGCTAGCACAGATACGCAGTATTTT
.	TRBV27	.	13	TRBJ2-3	CASSSGPKNTQYF	TGTGCCAGCAGTTCAGGGCCCAAGAATACGCAGTATTTT
.	TRBV5-1	.	17	TRBJ2-2	CASSLNGGIRGTGELFF	TGCGCCAGCAGCTTGAATGGGGGGATCCGGGGCACCGGGGAGCTGTTTTTT
.	TRBV6-1	TRBD1	13	TRBJ1-2	CASTYRGSYGYTF	TGTGCCAGCACTTACAGGGGATCCTATGGCTACACCTTC
.	TRBV6-1	TRBD2	15	TRBJ2-7	CASSEGDGTTYEQYF	TGTGCCAGCAGTGAAGGAGATGGGACTACCTACGAGCAGTACTTC
.	TRBV7-3	.	13	TRBJ2-7	CASSFSGTYEQYF	TGTGCCAGCAGCTTTAGTGGTACCTACGAGCAGTACTTC
.	TRBV18	TRBD1	14	TRBJ2-7	CASSPMDREYEQYF	TGTGCCAGCTCACCTATGGACAGGGAGTACGAGCAGTACTTC
few	TRBV18	TRBD1	14	TRBJ1-1	CASSPGQGAAEAFF	TGTGCCAGCTCACCGGGACAGGGGGCCGCTGAAGCTTTCTTT
.	TRBV4-1	TRBD1	15	TRBJ1-4	CASSQPRTGVEKLFF	TGCGCCAGCAGCCAACCAAGGACAGGGGTAGAAAAACTGTTTTTT
.	TRBV27	TRBD2	14	TRBJ2-5	CASSSGLDWETQYF	TGTGCCAGCAGTTCTGGACTAGATTGGGAGACCCAGTACTTC
once	TRBV5-4	TRBD2	14	TRBJ2-1	CASSLRLAGSSQFF	TGTGCCAGCAGCTTACGACTAGCGGGAAGCAGTCAGTTCTTC
once	TRBV19	TRBD1	16	TRBJ2-1	CASSMDREGSYNEQFF	TGTGCCAGTAGTATGGACAGGGAAGGCTCCTACAATGAGCAGTTCTTC
once	TRBV7-9	TRBD1	15	TRBJ1-2	CASSDTGTGNDGYTF	TGTGCCAGCAGCGACACCGGGACAGGGAACGATGGCTACACCTTC
once	TRBV13	TRBD1	14	TRBJ2-7	CASSRDRGSGEQYF	TGTGCCAGCAGCCGGGACAGGGGATCGGGCGAGCAGTACTTC
.	TRBV6-5	.	15	TRBJ1-4	CASSSYEGGREKLFF	TGTGCCAGCAGTTCGTACGAGGGCGGGAGGGAAAAACTGTTTTTT
.	TRBV6-1	.	12	TRBJ1-1	CASRGGGTEAFF	TGTGCCAGCAGGGGGGGAGGGACTGAAGCTTTCTTT
.	TRBV10-3	.	13	TRBJ2-7	CAISDLGVYEQYF	TGTGCCATCAGTGATTTAGGGGTGTACGAGCAGTACTTC
.	TRBV27	TRBD2	14	TRBJ2-7	CASSSGLAGYEQYF	TGTGCCAGCAGTTCGGGACTAGCGGGCTACGAGCAGTACTTC
.	TRBV6-1	.	12	TRBJ2-4	CASALAKNIQYF	TGTGCCAGTGCACTAGCCAAAAACATTCAGTACTTC
.	TRBV25-1	.	15	TRBJ2-3	CASCPRGFRTDTQYF	TGTGCCAGCTGCCCTCGGGGGTTTCGCACAGATACGCAGTATTTT
.	TRBV13	TRBD1	15	TRBJ2-7	CASSPRTGDLYEQYF	TGTGCCAGCAGCCCCCGGACAGGGGATCTCTACGAGCAGTACTTC
.	TRBV5-1	TRBD2	15	TRBJ2-7	CASSPPTSVSYEQYF	TGCGCCAGCAGCCCCCCGACTAGCGTTTCCTACGAGCAGTACTTC
.	TRBV18	TRBD1	13	TRBJ2-7	CASSRDRNYEQYF	TGTGCCAGCTCACGGGACAGAAACTACGAGCAGTACTTC
.	TRBV30	TRBD1	14	TRBJ2-1	CAWSDRGIYNEQFF	TGTGCCTGGAGCGACAGGGGAATCTACAATGAGCAGTTCTTC
.	TRBV23-1	.	17	TRBJ2-7	CASSQLGPTGDYYEQYF	TGCGCCAGCAGTCAATTAGGCCCGACAGGAGACTACTACGAGCAGTACTTC
.	TRBV25-1	TRBD1	15	TRBJ1-4	CASSPGQGLTEKLFF	TGTGCCAGCAGTCCGGGACAGGGGTTGACGGAAAAACTGTTTTTT
few	TRBV7-6	TRBD1	14	TRBJ2-2	CASSFGQGAGELFF	TGTGCCAGCAGCTTTGGACAGGGGGCCGGGGAGCTGTTTTTT
.	TRBV30	.	14	TRBJ1-1	CAWRRDIGNTEAFF	TGTGCCTGGAGAAGGGACATTGGGAACACTGAAGCTTTCTTT
.	TRBV5-4	.	14	TRBJ1-5	CASSLAGGNQPQHF	TGTGCCAGCAGCTTGGCAGGGGGCAATCAGCCCCAGCATTTT
.	TRBV7-2	.	13	TRBJ2-7	CASSLAKQDEQYF	TGTGCCAGCAGCTTAGCGAAGCAAGACGAGCAGTACTTC
.	TRBV27	.	21	TRBJ2-3	CASSLSGWTMDSRIFRAKQYF	TGTGCCAGCAGTTTATCGGGCTGGACCATGGACAGTCGGATTTTCAGGGCTAAGCAGTATTTT
few	TRBV2	TRBD1	15	TRBJ2-7	CASTQTGGGSYEQYF	TGTGCCAGCACCCAGACAGGGGGAGGCTCCTACGAGCAGTACTTC
.	TRBV4-1	.	13	TRBJ2-7	CASSQADNYEQYF	TGCGCCAGCAGCCAAGCGGACAATTACGAGCAGTACTTC
.	TRBV4-2	.	17	TRBJ1-3	CASSQTGQFLSGNTIYF	TGTGCCAGCAGCCAAACTGGACAGTTCCTCTCTGGAAACACCATATATTTT
.	TRBV5-4	.	14	TRBJ1-1	CASNVGAVNTEAFF	TGTGCCAGCAACGTAGGTGCGGTGAACACTGAAGCTTTCTTT